Each of the 24 T cell receptor beta chains below was sequenced from the same sample in a study of shared clonotypes between healthy human individuals (dated by TCRdb to the early 2020s). CD8 naive samples were obtained by positive selection for CCR7 among CD45RO-negative cells, yielding a CD45RA+CCR7+ population from which TemRA cells were excluded. Library preparation employed the immunoSEQ multiplex PCR assay. TCRdb carries this immuneACCESS record with in-frame sequences only. Its versions omit some clonotypes, under half of them owing to an unresolved V gene in the studies checked, with the rest unexplained. For this sample the table gives about 2 million clones, of which over 85% were detected only once. Approximately 1.2% of the sample lies in the top ten. The sequencing sample was made of naive CD8+ T cells sorted from blood. Read against the paper, the sample's cell subset or site label means: CD45RA+CCR7+. The receptors here all came from a man in his late teens or twenties in good health.

This clone was detected a few times. The chain uses TRBV27 and TRBJ1-1; TRBD1 agrees at 7 bases. The J segment lost 0 bases and the V segment lost 5 bases, leaving 6 bases of the junction unmatched. The germline CDR1 and CDR2 sequences are MNHEY and SMNVEV (reference sequence). The CDR3 is 15 residues long. As DNA, the CDR3 is TGTGCCAGCAGTCCACAGGGGATTATGAACACTGAAGCTTTCTTT. This sequence encodes CASSPQGIMNTEAFF.

In regard to this clone: The junction does not match germline at one end; this may be a read error. Other nucleotide sequences in the sample specify the same CDR3. The chain has TRBV6-5 and TRBJ2-7; D possibly uses TRBD1 or TRBD2 (5 bases each). CDR3 length: 15 residues. Germline-derived CDR1 and CDR2 are MNHEY and SVGAGI. The CDR3 spells CASSYSSVGTYEQYF. CDR3 coding DNA: TGTGCCAGCAGTTACTCGAGTGTAGGGACCTACGAGCAGTACTTT.

V is TRBV6-1 and J is TRBJ2-7; the D gene is possibly TRBD1 (6 bases). CDR1 and CDR2 (germline): MNHNS, SASEGT. Trimming removed 3 bases from V and 3 bases from J, with 15 bases in between. The CDR3 runs 15 residues. In nucleotides, the CDR3 is TGTGCCAGCAGTGACAGGGGATCGGTTTACTACGAGCAGTACTTC. It yields the protein CASSDRGSVYYEQYF.

This clone has a handful of counts. V usage is TRBV6-5 and J usage is TRBJ2-1; 7 bases map to TRBD1. V gave up 2 bases and J gave up 7 bases; unmatched junction bases: 5. Germline CDR1 is MNHEY and CDR2 is SVGAGI. The CDR3 length is 14 residues. This CDR3 reads CASSYPDRRNEQFF. The DNA of the CDR3 is TGTGCCAGCAGTTACCCGGACAGGCGAAATGAGCAGTTCTTC.

The chain has TRBV27 and TRBJ1-5, with no clear D. The CDR3 runs to 13 residues. V gave up 5 bases and J gave up 6 bases, with 11 bases separating them. Germline assignment: CDR1 MNHEY and CDR2 SMNVEV (reference sequence). This CDR3 is CASSKGWSQPQHF. Here the CDR3 DNA reads TGTGCCAGCAGTAAGGGATGGAGTCAGCCCCAGCATTTT.

V is TRBV11-2 and J is TRBJ2-3; D remains unclear. CDR3 length equals 14 residues. CDR1 is SGHAT, CDR2 FQNNGV, per germline. The V end was cut by 4 bases, the J end by 3 bases, with 11 bases between. CDR3 sequence: CASSSFTGTDTQYF. The CDR3 DNA reads as TGTGCCAGCAGCTCTTTCACGGGTACAGATACGCAGTATTTT.

A single count supports this clone. The V call is TRBV11-2, the J call TRBJ1-1; 8 bases are shared with TRBD1. Trimming cost V 3 bases and J 2 bases; bases outside gene matches: 5. CDR1 SGHAT and CDR2 FQNNGV come from the germline V gene. The CDR3 length is 15 residues. CDR3 amino acids: CASSFLGQGNTEAFF. The CDR3 region has the DNA TGTGCCAGCAGCTTTCTAGGACAGGGTAACACTGAAGCTTTCTTT.

This chain joins TRBV6-5 and TRBJ1-1; perhaps TRBD1 as D (6 bases). The CDR3 contains 14 residues. V was cut by 6 bases and J by 4 bases, with 15 bases left in between. Germline V gene data show CDR1 as MNHEY and CDR2 as SVGAGI. The CDR3 reads CASSPEGEGTEAFF. CDR3 nucleotide sequence: TGTGCCAGCAGCCCCGAGGGGGAAGGCACTGAAGCTTTCTTT.

In regard to this clone: Other DNA sequences in the sample encode the same CDR3. The V and J genes are TRBV7-2 and TRBJ2-7; D possibly corresponds to TRBD2 (6 bases). Trimming removed 2 bases at V and 0 bases at J, with 11 bases between. This CDR3 has 15 amino acids. CDR1 is SGHTA and CDR2 is FQGNSA in the germline V gene. In DNA form, the CDR3 reads TGTGCCAGCAGCTTATTTCGGGACTTCTCCTACGAGCAGTACTTC. Translation gives CASSLFRDFSYEQYF.

With respect to this clone: Other nucleotide sequences in the sample specify the same CDR3. DNA of the CDR3: TGTGCCAGCAGTTTCTTGGGTGACGAGCAGTACTTC. Protein sequence: CASSFLGDEQYF. This chain joins TRBV27 and TRBJ2-7; D unclear. This CDR3 is built from 12 residues. The V end lost 3 bases, the J end lost 5 bases, and 8 bases lay between the germline ends. CDR1 is MNHEY and CDR2 is SMNVEV in the germline V gene (reference sequence).

This chain uses TRBV27 with TRBJ2-2, with a weak D call TRBD1 (5 bases). From germline, CDR1 is MNHEY and CDR2 SMNVEV (reference sequence). The ends were cut back, 3 bases at V and 7 bases at J, with 12 bases in the middle. This CDR3 has 14 amino acids. The CDR3 protein is CASSLDTPDGELFF. For the CDR3, the DNA is TGTGCCAGCAGTTTGGACACTCCCGACGGGGAGCTGTTTTTT.

CDR3 nucleotides: TGTGCCAGCAGTGGGGCGGGGCTCGAGCAGTACTTC. This sequence encodes CASSGAGLEQYF. The V gene is TRBV27, the J gene TRBJ2-7, with a tentative D call TRBD2 (6 bases). The V gene's germline CDR1 is MNHEY and CDR2 SMNVEV (reference sequence). This CDR3 region has 12 residues. V was cut by 5 bases and J by 6 bases, with 11 bases left in between.

This rearrangement joins TRBV6-6 to TRBJ2-2; 9 bases fit TRBD2. This CDR3 is 15 amino acids long. Germline values: CDR1 MNHNY, CDR2 SVGAGI (reference sequence). V gave up 6 bases and J gave up 6 bases; unmatched junction bases: 8. The CDR3 DNA sequence: TGTGCCAGCAGCACCGAGGAGCGGGAGGCCGGGGAGCTGTTTTTT. Residues: CASSTEEREAGELFF.

The chain couples TRBV7-9 to TRBJ1-5, with 10 bases fitting TRBD1. The CDR3 is 15 residues long. CDR1 is SEHNR and CDR2 is FQNEAQ in the germline V gene (reference sequence). J was trimmed by 13 bases and V by 2 bases; bases with no gene match: 11. CDR3 loop: CASSLSRDRGAPQHF. The CDR3 region has the DNA TGTGCCAGCAGCTTATCCCGGGACAGGGGAGCCCCACAGCATTTT.

This clone has a handful of counts. Within the sample, other DNA sequences also encode this same CDR3. The J gene is TRBJ2-7, the V gene TRBV5-1; D call uncertain. V was cut by 0 bases and J by 0 bases, with 7 bases left in between. The CDR3 is 14 residues long. Germline CDR1 reads SGHRS; CDR2 reads YFSETQ. In DNA, the CDR3 is TGCGCCAGCAGCTTGGTTGGCAGCTCCTACGAGCAGTACTTC. It encodes CASSLVGSSYEQYF.

The chain has TRBV19 and TRBJ2-6; TRBD1 is a possible D gene (6 bases). The CDR3 spans 16 residues. From germline, CDR1 is LNHDA and CDR2 SQIVND (reference sequence). Trimming left V 6 bases short and J 2 bases short, with 14 bases between. The CDR3 loop is CASSTGTLAGANVLTF. CDR3 DNA sequence: TGTGCCAGTAGCACCGGGACACTCGCTGGGGCCAACGTCCTGACTTTC.

The J gene is TRBJ2-7, the V gene TRBV5-8; no firm D call. Trimming removed 0 bases at V and 6 bases at J, with 7 bases between. There are 12 residues in the CDR3. Germline V gene lookup returns CDR1 SGHTS and CDR2 YDEGEE. The CDR3 DNA is TGTGCCAGCAGCTTGGCAGGTGGCGAGCAGTACTTC. This translates into CASSLAGGEQYF.

This clone was detected once. The chain combines TRBV1 with TRBJ1-2. TRBV1 is tagged as a pseudogene. The CDR3 loop spans 14 amino acids. This CDR3 reads CTSSQEGGCYGYTF. The CDR3 DNA is TGCACCAGCAGCCAAGAGGGGGGGTGCTATGGCTACACCTTC.

The chain joins TRBV29-1 to TRBJ2-1; either TRBD1 or TRBD2 may fit D (6 bases each). CDR1 and CDR2 (germline): SQVTM, ANQGSEA. V was pared by 5 bases and J by 4 bases, with 15 bases between. The CDR3 is 14 residues long. The CDR3 sequence is CSVWRGAGYNEQFF. CDR3 in DNA: TGCAGCGTTTGGAGGGGGGCCGGATACAATGAGCAGTTCTTC.

The genes are TRBV30 and TRBJ1-4, with TRBD1 matching 7 bases. The CDR3 runs 16 residues. V shed 3 bases, J shed 8 bases, and the junction held 15 bases outside the gene matches. Germline CDR1 is GTSNPN and CDR2 is SVGIG (reference sequence). CDR3 nucleotide sequence: TGTGCCTGGAGCGCGCGCCGGGACAGTGGTTACGAAAAACTGTTTTTT. The encoded protein is CAWSARRDSGYEKLFF.

This clone has a single count. The chain links TRBV6-5 to TRBJ1-5; 8 bases agree with TRBD1. This CDR3 has 12 amino acids. Germline CDR1 MNHEY, CDR2 SVGAGI. Unmatched junction bases numbered 5, after V lost 10 bases and J lost 6 bases. DNA for the CDR3: TGTGCCACAGGGGGCCGCGGTCAGCCCCAGCATTTT. Its translation: CATGGRGQPQHF.

Concerning this clone itself: At the DNA level, this CDR3 is encoded by other sequences in the same sample as well. The chain joins TRBV6-5 to TRBJ2-1; 8 bases agree with TRBD2. The J segment lost 0 bases and the V segment lost 4 bases, leaving 2 bases of the junction unmatched. Germline V gene lookup returns CDR1 MNHEY and CDR2 SVGAGI. The CDR3 is 15 residues long. The CDR3 nucleotides are TGTGCCAGCAGTTTAGCGGGATCCTCCTACAATGAGCAGTTCTTC. It is translated as CASSLAGSSYNEQFF.

The chain uses TRBV7-8 and TRBJ2-3; weak D call: TRBD2 (6 bases). V dropped 1 base and J dropped 0 bases, with 20 bases sitting between them. The length of the CDR3 is 19 residues. Looked up from germline, CDR1 is SGHVS and CDR2 is FQNEAQ. DNA for the CDR3: TGTGCCAGCAGCTTAGTGTTGGGTCTAGCGAGAGATAGCACAGATACGCAGTATTTT. Protein sequence: CASSLVLGLARDSTDTQYF.

About this clone: Other DNA sequences in the sample encode the same CDR3. The V and J genes are TRBV5-6 and TRBJ1-1; TRBD1 agrees at 8 bases. V was clipped by 2 bases and J by 5 bases; unmatched bases: 5. The CDR3 spans 14 residues. The germline V gene encodes CDR1 SGHDT and CDR2 YYEEEE. The CDR3 protein is CASSFGQGATEAFF. As DNA, the CDR3 is TGTGCCAGCAGCTTCGGCCAGGGGGCGACTGAAGCTTTCTTT.